Only one count was recorded for the clone carrying this TCR beta chain. No antigen is known for it. After removal of 4 bases from V and 6 bases from J, the junction contained 7 bases not matched to a gene. The germline V gene has CDR1 KGHSH and CDR2 LQKENI. The CDR3 is made up of 14 amino acids. Free of recent acute infections or vaccinations, the donors were healthy HIV-negative adults. The data stem from a study of shared clonotypes between healthy human individuals. The study's findings and limits: Relative to clonotypes present in all four donors, those not shared had lower generation probabilities. Generally, naive subsets (rather than memory subsets) showed larger estimated richness.

Assay used: immunoSEQ multiplex PCR; TCRdb lists only in-frame clones, some missing. The sample holds approximately 530,000 clones, about 96% seen once. The TCR originated in a woman in her twenties or thirties in good health. The sequenced material came from naive CD4+ T cells sorted from blood. Subset here: CD45RA+ positively selected. The rearrangement uses TRBV18 and TRBJ2-7, with 9 positions matching TRBD1. CDR3 region: CASSLNSDRGEQYF. The CDR3 bases are TGTGCCAGCTCACTTAACTCGGACAGGGGCGAGCAGTACTTC. The full variable domain, rest sourced from reference TRBV18 and TRBJ2-7, is NAGVMQNPRHLVRRRGQEARLRCSPMKGHSHVYWYRQLPEEGLKFMVYLQKENIIDESGMPKERFSAEFPKEGPSILRIQQVVRGDSAAYFCASSLNSDRGEQYFGPGTRLTVT.